The T cell receptor (beta chain) under discussion was sequenced for a study of blood T cells in healthy people across ages (dated by TCRdb to the mid-2010s). Describing the broader study: In model experiments, template switching captured about one uniquely barcoded TCR beta cDNA molecule for every two T cells. The study measured age-related changes in TCR beta repertoire diversity using deep sequencing normalized with unique cDNA molecular identifiers. Four age groups were formed from the donors: young (average approximately 15 years), middle-aged (more than 35), aged (under 70) and long-lived (roughly 88). To avoid experimental bias, donors of different ages were distributed randomly across sequencing lanes. Two additional independent replicas of 1 million unique cDNA reads from the same blood draw were analyzed for two donors (one aged 18 to 30 and one aged 80 or older).

Study-level results and caveats: Because the CMV infection status of the donors was unknown, age-related changes in expanded clonotypes may potentially have been confounded. As age increased, observed TCR beta diversity per million T cells dropped in a roughly linear way, and a significant reduction was already evident by age roughly 40. Bulk unsorted PBMC profiling prevented conclusive comparison of naive and antigen-experienced compartments. The long-lived group showed more naive CD4+ T cells, fewer expanded clones and increased TCR diversity than the aged group, suggesting age selection. Observed TCR beta diversity correlated strongly with the percentage of naive T cells measured by flow cytometry. Estimates of total diversity from one million sequenced T cells were regarded as lower bounds and underestimates.

Based on the germline V gene, the CDR1 and CDR2 sequences are SGHTA and FQGTGA. From cysteine to phenylalanine, the CDR3 is 13 amino acids long. Kept here is only the CDR3 DNA, which spans 39 bases and is read in frame from base 1. The germline ends are 9 bases apart after V is trimmed by 4 bases and J by 5 bases. Libraries were made using 5' RACE. Instrument on record: Illumina HiSeq 2500. A second 7 to 11 cycle PCR used a sample-barcoded 5' primer and a J-beta primer mix. A unique molecular identifier was introduced onto each TCR beta cDNA molecule by a template-switch 5' adaptor carrying 12 random nucleotides. At least 2.5 million CDR3-containing paired-end reads were obtained from each sample. First-strand cDNA synthesis was performed from all RNA using the Mint cDNA synthesis kit, with priming by a TRBC-specific oligonucleotide. After uracil-DNA glycosylase treatment, a first 18-cycle PCR used universal primers M1SS and BC2_uni_R on all cDNA. Per the original workflow: For normalization, 1 million high-quality reads were randomly selected from each sample, with every read carrying a distinct molecular identifier. Reads sharing molecular identifiers were discarded rather than binned into consensus sequences. MiTCR, with a Q25 quality threshold and the strictest error-elimination algorithm, was used for CDR3 identification, clonotype clustering and error correction. A nonparametric unseen species model with Euler transformation was used to estimate a lower bound on total TCR beta diversity. TCRdb ran its own pipeline on the public reads, namely fastp trimming at Q25 and MiXCR clone calling, and kept in-frame beta chains. Rows with a matching CDR3 protein are joined into one entry that keeps the most common DNA and genes. In this record, the V and J calls reflect TCRdb's handling and not the investigators' own analysis. Here the sample has roughly 800,000 distinct CDR3 sequences; about three fifths occur a single time. The leading ten clones occupy roughly 22% of the sample.

About this clonotype itself: No cognate antigen has been identified for it. No qualities accompany the bases; no much larger clone lies one base away.

Donors were a few dozen systemically healthy Caucasian individuals from Russia aged 6 to 90 years. About 10 milliliters of peripheral blood were collected from each donor into EDTA-treated Vacutainer tubes. Ficoll-Paque density-gradient centrifugation was used to isolate PBMCs, with at least 6.5 million per sample. Total RNA, at least 5 micrograms per sample, was extracted from PBMCs with Trizol reagent. For every donor, an aliquot of PBMCs went through flow cytometry to measure the percentages of naive CD45RAhigh/CD27high T cells. The sample was blood. The TCR was taken from a man aged 25 to 45 in good health. The chain couples TRBV7-3 to TRBJ2-1; no confident D gene assignment can be made. CDR3 protein: CASSSFLNNEQFF. The DNA sequence reads TGTGCCAGCAGCTCCTTTCTAAACAATGAGCAGTTCTTC.